This T cell receptor (beta chain) originates from a study of T cell repertoires in cytomegalovirus infection. Study at large: It can be stated that public TCR beta signatures indicated CMV infection as well as a matching HLA type.

Findings and caveats of the study: Ex vivo responses were dominated by HLA-C-restricted CMV-specific TCR beta clonotypes.

TCRdb reanalysed the reads using MiXCR and keeps one entry per CDR3 protein. The sample consists of roughly 600,000 distinct CDR3 sequences, approximately 24% of them appearing once. The germline V and J ends were trimmed by 5 bases and 0 bases, with 13 bases remaining between them. This CDR3 region has 15 residues. The germline gives CDR1 DFQATT, CDR2 SNEGSKA (reference sequence). This clonotype turned up a few times. The antigen remains undetermined. The rearrangement links TRBV20-1 to TRBJ1-4, with D tentatively TRBD1 (5 bases). The receptor was derived from a human donor in good health (CMV status not recorded). Some clones in this sample may be carry-over from other donors' samples. Specimen: CD8+ T cells from PBMCs. The CDR3 region has the DNA TGCAGTGCTCCGAGTCCCAGGGCAACTAATGAAAAACTGTTTTTT. The encoded protein is CSAPSPRATNEKLFF.